Each of the 11 T cell receptor beta chains below was sequenced from the same sample in a study of T cell responses to AZD1222 COVID-19 vaccine. Here immunoSEQ multiplex PCR was the method, and the copy in TCRdb shows in-frame clones only, minus some. This sample carries roughly 55,000 clones, 70% to 90% of them seen once, and the ten largest clones take roughly 2.1%. The sequenced sample was peripheral blood, obtained on day 0 of AZD1222 vaccination. The origin of the receptors is an adult in good health.

The V gene is TRBV3-1 (or the pseudogene TRBV3-2), the J gene TRBJ1-4; a weak D match, TRBD1 (6 bases). The CDR3 is made up of 16 amino acids. Germline values: CDR1 LGHDT, CDR2 YNNKEL (reference sequence). The V end lost 2 bases, the J end lost 8 bases, and 18 bases lay between the germline ends. CDR3 DNA sequence: TGTGCCAGCAGCCAACCACCGGGACACAGGCGGGAAAAACTGTTTTTT. This gives the protein CASSQPPGHRREKLFF.

The chain links TRBV10-3 to TRBJ2-7; D might be TRBD1 or TRBD2, each matching 5 bases. The V end lost 11 bases, the J end lost 1 base, and 12 bases lay between the germline ends. The germline V gene has CDR1 ENHRY and CDR2 SYGVKD. The CDR3 spans 12 residues. The CDR3: CAVGTESYEQYF. CDR3 coding DNA: TGTGCCGTGGGGACGGAATCCTACGAGCAGTACTTC.

The chain has TRBV29-1 and TRBJ1-1, with TRBD1 matching 7 bases. Germline CDR1 and CDR2: SQVTM and ANQGSEA. This CDR3 is 14 amino acids long. V trimming: 3 bases; J trimming: 4 bases; junction bases outside the gene matches: 8. The DNA for the CDR3 is TGCAGCGTTGATACTCCAGGGGGGAGCACTGAAGCTTTCTTT. This codes for CSVDTPGGSTEAFF.

V and J are TRBV5-1 and TRBJ2-1; 13 positions agree with TRBD2. V shed 3 bases, J shed 9 bases, and the junction held 6 bases outside the gene matches. Germline-derived CDR1 and CDR2 are SGHRS and YFSETQ. The length of the CDR3 is 15 residues. CDR3 amino acids: CASSSGTSGVGEQFF. The CDR3 coding sequence is TGCGCCAGCAGCTCCGGGACTAGCGGGGTCGGTGAGCAGTTCTTC.

The chain combines TRBV30 with TRBJ1-3; D unclear. The CDR3 is made up of 16 amino acids. Germline V gene lookup returns CDR1 GTSNPN and CDR2 SVGIG (reference sequence). V lost 0 bases to trimming and J lost 0 bases, with 12 bases between them. CDR3 sequence (DNA): TGTGCCTGGAGTGTACCGGCCCCTCTCTCTGGAAACACCATATATTTT. Its translation is CAWSVPAPLSGNTIYF.

This chain joins TRBV19 and TRBJ1-3, with D possibly matching TRBD1 (5 bases). V was trimmed by 2 bases and J by 4 bases, leaving 12 bases between them. The length of the CDR3 is 15 residues. Germline CDR1 and CDR2: LNHDA and SQIVND (reference sequence). The CDR3 sequence is CASSINQGVGNTIYF. CDR3 nucleotides: TGTGCCAGTAGTATAAACCAAGGGGTCGGAAACACCATATATTTT.

The gene calls are TRBV6-5 and TRBJ2-7; perhaps TRBD1 as D (6 bases). The CDR3 consists of 13 residues. From germline, CDR1 is MNHEY and CDR2 SVGAGI. Trimming removed 4 bases at V and 5 bases at J, with 12 bases between. Here the CDR3 reads CASSSTGFDEQYF. The CDR3 nucleotides read TGTGCCAGCAGTTCCACAGGGTTCGACGAGCAGTACTTC.

The rearrangement joins TRBV4-1 to TRBJ2-1, with TRBD2 identical over 10 bases. CDR1 MGHRA and CDR2 YSYEKL come from the germline V gene. The CDR3 has 14 residues. V was pared by 6 bases and J by 5 bases, with 4 bases of the junction left unmatched. The CDR3 DNA reads TGCGCCAGCAGACTTACTAGCGGGAACAATGAGCAGTTCTTC. Its translation is CASRLTSGNNEQFF.

This clone was seen a handful of times. The genes are TRBV5-8 and TRBJ2-1, with 7 bases lining up with TRBD1. V was pared by 2 bases and J by 10 bases, with 6 bases of the junction left unmatched. Germline assignment: CDR1 SGHTS and CDR2 YDEGEE. CDR3 length: 13 amino acids. CDR3 in amino acids: CASSFSQGSEQFF. The DNA for the CDR3 is TGTGCCAGCAGCTTTTCACAGGGGAGCGAGCAGTTCTTC.

This clone was observed once. This chain connects TRBV6-5 to TRBJ2-7; TRBD1 matches at 8 bases. This CDR3 contains 15 residues. Trimming took 6 bases from V and 3 from J; bases not matched to a gene: 10. Germline V gene data show CDR1 as MNHEY and CDR2 as SVGAGI. The CDR3 nucleotides read TGTGCCAGCAGCTCGTATGCGGACAGGGTCTACGAGCAGTACTTC. Encoded protein: CASSSYADRVYEQYF.

The V gene is TRBV7-8, the J gene TRBJ2-1; TRBD2 agrees at 13 bases. Germline assignment: CDR1 SGHVS and CDR2 FQNEAQ. The CDR3 runs to 17 residues. V was clipped by 4 bases and J by 15 bases; unmatched bases: 18. Here the CDR3 DNA reads TGTGCCAGCAGCTCGAGACCCCCTTCCGGACTAGCGGGAGAGATGTTCTTC. This sequence encodes CASSSRPPSGLAGEMFF.